Listed below are T cell receptor beta chains from one sample, sequenced in a study of T-cell reconstitution after alpha-beta-depleted transplantation in children. TCRdb recomputed calls from the PCR reads with MiXCR, one row per CDR3 protein. Of approximately 490,000 distinct CDR3 sequences listed, around 13% are singletons. Source: PBMCs from the stem cell graft donor, taken from the stem cell graft. The receptors stem from a human donor who donated a stem cell graft to a child with combined immunodeficiency. Both conserved end residues are part of each CDR3. The D gene is left open where the match is weak. Some rows have no size entry. The others give once, few or many, or a class for an expanded clone.

cdr3_length	d_call	v_call	j_call	clone_size	cdr3_nt	cdr3_aa
13	.	TRBV5-1	TRBJ2-3	many	TGCGCCAGCAGCGCAGGGGCCGATGATACGCAGTATTTT	CASSAGADDTQYF
13	TRBD1	TRBV4-3	TRBJ2-5	many	TGCGCCAGCAGCCACACAGGGGCAGAGACCCAGTACTTC	CASSHTGAETQYF
16	TRBD2	TRBV6-1	TRBJ2-1	few	TGTGCCAGCAGTAGACTAGCGGAGAGCTCCTACAATGAGCAGTTCTTC	CASSRLAESSYNEQFF
14	TRBD2	TRBV20-1	TRBJ2-3	.	TGCAGTGCTAGGCTAGCGGGAAGCACAGATACGCAGTATTTT	CSARLAGSTDTQYF
17	TRBD2	TRBV7-2	TRBJ2-3	.	TGTGCCAGCCGCCCCGTAGCGGGGGGGCTCGGCACAGATACGCAGTATTTT	CASRPVAGGLGTDTQYF
12	.	TRBV29-1	TRBJ2-5	few	TGCAGCGTTGGTCCCGGCCAAGAGACCCAGTACTTC	CSVGPGQETQYF
15	TRBD1	TRBV9	TRBJ2-3	many	TGTGCCAGCAGCTCCACCGGGACAGGGAGAGATACGCAGTATTTT	CASSSTGTGRDTQYF
16	TRBD1	TRBV11-3	TRBJ2-5	.	TGTGCCAGCAGCCCTCGACAGGGTTCCACCCAAGAGACCCAGTACTTC	CASSPRQGSTQETQYF
12	TRBD2	TRBV20-1	TRBJ2-7	.	TGCAGAGCACTAGCGGCCAACTACGAGCAGTACTTC	CRALAANYEQYF
13	.	TRBV15	TRBJ2-3	.	TGTGCCACCGGAGACAGCCCGTCGGATACGCAGTATTTT	CATGDSPSDTQYF
15	.	TRBV12-3/TRBV12-4	TRBJ2-2	few	TGTGCCAGCAGCCCAGCTGGTCTGGGGCCCGGGGAGCTGTTTTTT	CASSPAGLGPGELFF
15	.	TRBV10-3	TRBJ1-3	.	TGTGCCATCAGTGGAGGGGGGAGTTCTGGAAACACCATATATTTT	CAISGGGSSGNTIYF
13	TRBD2	TRBV30	TRBJ2-5	.	TGTGCCTGGAGTAGCGGGGCAAGGGAGACCCAGTACTTC	CAWSSGARETQYF
15	.	TRBV24-1	TRBJ2-3	few	TGTGCCACCAGTGACAGGGACTCGGCGATAGATACGCAGTATTTT	CATSDRDSAIDTQYF
14	TRBD2	TRBV10-3	TRBJ2-7	many	TGTGCCATCAGGACTAGCGGGGACTCCTACGAGCAGTACTTC	CAIRTSGDSYEQYF
13	.	TRBV28	TRBJ2-2	.	TGTGCCTCCGGACAGACGAACACCGGGGAGCTGTTTTTT	CASGQTNTGELFF
15	.	TRBV5-1	TRBJ2-5	many	TGCGCCAGCAGCTTGCAGGGGAACTACCAAGAGACCCAGTACTTC	CASSLQGNYQETQYF
16	TRBD1	TRBV15	TRBJ1-3	few	TGTGCCACCAGCAGAGACCAGGGGGCTCCTGGAAACACCATATATTTT	CATSRDQGAPGNTIYF
19	.	TRBV5-1	TRBJ2-1	many	TGCGCCAGCAGCTCCGCATCTGTGAATTACGGGAGATCGCTCAATGAGCAGTTCTTC	CASSSASVNYGRSLNEQFF
16	.	TRBV15	TRBJ2-1	few	TGTGCCACCAGCAGAGTTCGACTAGGGGGCTACAATGAGCAGTTCTTC	CATSRVRLGGYNEQFF
16	TRBD2	TRBV6-2/TRBV6-3	TRBJ2-1	.	TGTGCCAGCAGTTACGTAGCGGGGATCTCCTACAATGAGCAGTTCTTC	CASSYVAGISYNEQFF
14	TRBD1	TRBV7-2	TRBJ1-4	.	TGTGCCAGCAGCTCCGGGACAGTGGGTGAAAAACTGTTTTTT	CASSSGTVGEKLFF
13	.	TRBV4-2	TRBJ2-2	.	TGTGCCATCAGCCTACACAGAACCGGGGAGCTGTTTTTT	CAISLHRTGELFF
15	.	TRBV12-3/TRBV12-4	TRBJ1-1	.	TGTGCCAGCAGTTTAGGGTACGGGAAAGGCACTGAAGCTTTCTTT	CASSLGYGKGTEAFF